This T cell receptor beta chain stems from a study of identical twins (dated by TCRdb to about 2016). Broadly, across the study: To test whether fetal clonotypes persist, this study deep-sequenced TCR alpha and beta repertoires from monozygotic twins, from unrelated adults of various ages, and from cord blood. To rule out contamination, the twin experiments were replicated at different times with different library preparation protocols. What the work shows at the level of the full study, not this receptor alone: Fewer insertions were carried by abundant cord blood beta clonotypes; a weaker similar trend was observed in young adult naive repertoires, while no such trend was observed in memory repertoires. Conclusions relied on cross-sectional statistical analysis, since the same donors could not be followed over many years. Zero-insertion analyses could be partly confounded by invariant T cells such as MAIT and iNKT, although diverse VJ usage argued against such confounding for most clonotypes. The excess sharing between twins in beta out-of-frame sequences was weaker because fewer shared sequences reduced the signal-to-noise ratio. Compared with coincidental sharing between unrelated individuals, out-of-frame TCR alpha sequences shared between twins had an excess of sequences with low generation probability. In monozygotic twins, out-of-frame TCR alpha sharing was systematically underestimated by recombination models, although the models agreed with sharing between unrelated individuals.

Library preparation was by 5' RACE. The sequencer was an Illumina HiSeq 2000. Template switching added a universal primer binding site, and the final cDNA carried a unique molecular identifier that allowed TCR cDNA molecules to be counted accurately. Specific primers in the conserved constant-segment region were used to synthesize first-strand cDNA for the TCR alpha and beta chains. To control for contamination, every cDNA library carried two barcodes: a SMART-Mk sample barcode plus Illumina barcodes. TruSeq adapter sequences along with Illumina sample barcodes were introduced in two successive PCR steps. The TCR alpha and beta cDNA libraries were sequenced on the Illumina HiSeq platform using custom primers. The original pipeline was this. MiGEC processed the raw reads to extract unique molecular identifiers, while MiXCR was used to determine the CDR3 positions. For each individual, recombination models were inferred using an EM algorithm with the repgenHMM and IGoR tools. The tcR package in R was used for shared clonotype analysis, with sharing normalized by the product of cloneset sizes. Out-of-frame nonproductive sequences were analyzed to study raw recombination free of thymic and clonal selection effects. The public sequencing data were trimmed at Q25 with fastp and processed into clonotypes with MiXCR by TCRdb, which kept only in-frame beta chains. Rows with a matching CDR3 protein are joined into one entry that keeps the most common DNA and genes. None of the V and J calls come from the authors' own analysis; TCRdb made them. This sample holds roughly 220,000 distinct CDR3 sequences; over 5% were observed only once. The ten top clones hold more than 12% of the sample.

This clonotype appeared many times. What antigen it recognizes has not been identified. Base qualities were left out, and no much larger clone turns up one base away. Every donor was a healthy Caucasian. Three pairs of female monozygotic twins, all aged about 18 to 29 years, were included in the twin cohort. Positive isolation kits from Invitrogen were used to isolate CD4+ and CD8+ T cell populations. The CDR3 measures 13 amino acids from cysteine to phenylalanine. The sequence is cut down to CDR3 DNA, 39 bases in frame from base 1. V is shortened by 11 bases, J by 2 bases, and the region joining them spans 12 bases. The CDR1 and CDR2 encoded by the germline V gene (reference sequence) are LGHDT and YNNKEL. These data were also reused for a study on T cells expressing NK-cell markers. As the second study states: In sorted CD3+CD56+NKG2C+, CD3+CD56+NKG2C- and CD3+CD56-NKG2C+ T-cell subsets from 8 or 9 donors, TCR beta-chain repertoires were profiled. Among the eight sequenced donors, only one was HCMV-seronegative, while the other seven were HCMV-seropositive. In several experiments an anti-gammadeltaTCR antibody was added to restrict sorting to alphabetaTCR-expressing T cells. In six or seven donors, the dominant CD3+CD56+NKG2C+ clonotypes ranked among the top 10 CD8+ clonotypes, making up roughly 1.0-7.0% of CD8+ T cells. Those dominant clonotypes were again the most abundant among CD3+CD56-NKG2C+ cells in a few donors, at about 25-60.1%. Whether the expanded NKG2C-expressing T cell clones were specific for HCMV antigens was left unclear. All eight donors whose samples were sequenced were randomly selected healthy volunteers, three of them men and five women. HCMV-specific IgG was detected in serum with a commercial ELISA kit to determine HCMV serostatus. Reads were demultiplexed and grouped by UMI with MIGEC, and clonotypes were assembled and quantified with MiTCR. Only TCR cDNA sequences supported by at least two reads were kept to exclude erroneous sequences. The tcR package was used for downstream repertoire analysis, with clonotypes matched between fractions based on CDR3 nucleotide sequence plus V segment. VDJmatch was used to annotate antigen specificity against VDJdb, with one amino acid substitution allowed in CDR3.

The receptor was derived from a woman younger than 30 in good health. The specimen was CD8+ T cells sorted from blood. The rearranged chain carries TRBV3-1 and TRBJ2-2; the D gene is perhaps TRBD2, from 5 matching bases. The CDR3 region: CACLSGNTGELFF. The DNA sequence reads TGTGCCTGCTTAAGCGGAAACACCGGGGAGCTGTTTTTT.